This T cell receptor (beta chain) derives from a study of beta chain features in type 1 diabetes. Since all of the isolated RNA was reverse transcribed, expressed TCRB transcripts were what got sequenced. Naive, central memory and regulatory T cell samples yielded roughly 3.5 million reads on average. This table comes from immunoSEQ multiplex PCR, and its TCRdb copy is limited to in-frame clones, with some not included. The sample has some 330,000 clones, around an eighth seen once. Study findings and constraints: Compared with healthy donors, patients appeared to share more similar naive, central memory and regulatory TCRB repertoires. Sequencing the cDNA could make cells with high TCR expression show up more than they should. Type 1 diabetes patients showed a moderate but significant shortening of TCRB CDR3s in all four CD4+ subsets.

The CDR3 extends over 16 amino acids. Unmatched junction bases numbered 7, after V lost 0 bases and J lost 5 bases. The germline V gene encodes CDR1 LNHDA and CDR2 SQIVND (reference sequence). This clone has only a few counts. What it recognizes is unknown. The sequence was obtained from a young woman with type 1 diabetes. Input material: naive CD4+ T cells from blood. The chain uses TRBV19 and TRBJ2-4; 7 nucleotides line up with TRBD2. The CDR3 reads CASSIELGRGENIQYF. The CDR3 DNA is TGTGCCAGTAGTATAGAGTTGGGGAGGGGAGAAAACATTCAGTACTTC.